The rows below give T cell receptor beta chains drawn from one sample of a study of blood T cell repertoires in COVID-19. TCRdb's table, derived via immunoSEQ multiplex PCR, lists solely in-frame clones and lacks some. The data show 140,000 or so clones, around 90% seen once. Sequencing was performed on peripheral blood. The receptors derive from a human donor in a cohort sampled during active COVID-19. Each CDR3 is given without its conserved first and last residue. A D gene is named only where the DNA matches it firmly. Clone size is shown for a subset of rows, as once, few, many or a class of expanded clone.

d_call: .
j_call: TRBJ2-7
clone_size: .
v_call: TRBV20-1
cdr3_aa: SASRQRASEQY

d_call: TRBD2
j_call: TRBJ2-5
clone_size: .
v_call: TRBV5-4
cdr3_aa: ASSLVAGGGETQY

d_call: .
j_call: TRBJ1-2
clone_size: .
v_call: TRBV12-5
cdr3_aa: ASGSYRQAYYGYT

d_call: .
j_call: TRBJ1-5
clone_size: .
v_call: TRBV10-3
cdr3_aa: AISAESIAVQH

d_call: TRBD1
j_call: TRBJ1-4
clone_size: .
v_call: TRBV5-6
cdr3_aa: ASSLAGGTNEKLF

d_call: .
j_call: TRBJ2-2
clone_size: .
v_call: TRBV27
cdr3_aa: ASSINGAGELF

d_call: TRBD1
j_call: TRBJ1-4
clone_size: .
v_call: TRBV4-1
cdr3_aa: ASSLRDSNEKLF

d_call: TRBD1
j_call: TRBJ2-1
clone_size: .
v_call: TRBV7-9
cdr3_aa: ASSLGGGINEQF

d_call: TRBD2
j_call: TRBJ2-7
clone_size: .
v_call: TRBV9
cdr3_aa: ASSPRTSGVALGPYEQY

d_call: TRBD1
j_call: TRBJ1-2
clone_size: once
v_call: TRBV6-4
cdr3_aa: ASSASGTGDYGYT

d_call: TRBD1
j_call: TRBJ2-7
clone_size: .
v_call: TRBV5-6
cdr3_aa: ASSFFSGGWYEQY

d_call: TRBD2
j_call: TRBJ2-3
clone_size: .
v_call: TRBV19
cdr3_aa: ASSIGQPGGYTQY

d_call: .
j_call: TRBJ2-7
clone_size: once
v_call: TRBV2
cdr3_aa: ASSDSVGGEQY

d_call: .
j_call: TRBJ1-1
clone_size: few
v_call: TRBV14
cdr3_aa: ASSQGGFSEAF

d_call: .
j_call: TRBJ1-4
clone_size: .
v_call: TRBV30
cdr3_aa: ASTTTGKLF

d_call: .
j_call: TRBJ1-1
clone_size: .
v_call: TRBV27
cdr3_aa: ASSLYTSTEAF

d_call: TRBD2
j_call: TRBJ2-5
clone_size: .
v_call: TRBV9
cdr3_aa: ASSPRLAGGIQETQY

d_call: .
j_call: TRBJ2-3
clone_size: .
v_call: TRBV7-2
cdr3_aa: ASSLDRGLTDTQY

d_call: .
j_call: TRBJ2-1
clone_size: once
v_call: TRBV5-1
cdr3_aa: ASSLRLAYNEQF

d_call: TRBD1
j_call: TRBJ2-5
clone_size: .
v_call: TRBV19
cdr3_aa: ASRRTGGSETQY

d_call: .
j_call: TRBJ1-2
clone_size: .
v_call: TRBV7-9
cdr3_aa: ASSSSGQSYYGYT

d_call: TRBD1
j_call: TRBJ1-3
clone_size: .
v_call: TRBV6-1
cdr3_aa: ASSETGGYSGNTIY

d_call: .
j_call: TRBJ1-2
clone_size: .
v_call: TRBV5-8
cdr3_aa: ASSLDRVNT

d_call: .
j_call: TRBJ2-7
clone_size: .
v_call: TRBV27
cdr3_aa: ASSLLSSPREQY

d_call: TRBD1
j_call: TRBJ2-5
clone_size: .
v_call: TRBV19
cdr3_aa: ASSIPTGGIQETQY

d_call: TRBD1
j_call: TRBJ2-1
clone_size: .
v_call: TRBV19
cdr3_aa: ASSMGQNNEQF

d_call: .
j_call: TRBJ1-6
clone_size: .
v_call: TRBV7-2
cdr3_aa: ASSFRNSPLH

d_call: TRBD1
j_call: TRBJ1-3
clone_size: .
v_call: TRBV5-1
cdr3_aa: ASSLQGASGNTIY

d_call: .
j_call: TRBJ2-3
clone_size: .
v_call: TRBV5-1
cdr3_aa: ASSQTVSTDTQY

d_call: .
j_call: TRBJ1-2
clone_size: .
v_call: TRBV4-3
cdr3_aa: ASSQGAYGYT

d_call: TRBD1
j_call: TRBJ1-3
clone_size: .
v_call: TRBV4-2
cdr3_aa: ASSREPFTGAGNTIY

d_call: .
j_call: TRBJ1-5
clone_size: .
v_call: TRBV5-8
cdr3_aa: ASSLGTPDMPQH

d_call: TRBD2
j_call: TRBJ2-1
clone_size: .
v_call: TRBV4-3
cdr3_aa: ASSQVGAGGPSYNEQF

d_call: TRBD2
j_call: TRBJ2-5
clone_size: once
v_call: TRBV5-1
cdr3_aa: ASSLVPTSPQETQY

d_call: TRBD1
j_call: TRBJ2-2
clone_size: .
v_call: TRBV19
cdr3_aa: ASKIGQGNTGELF

d_call: .
j_call: TRBJ1-1
clone_size: .
v_call: TRBV7-2
cdr3_aa: ASSVGVYTEAF

d_call: .
j_call: TRBJ1-6
clone_size: few
v_call: TRBV2
cdr3_aa: ASRYSSYNSPLH

d_call: TRBD1
j_call: TRBJ1-1
clone_size: .
v_call: TRBV5-1
cdr3_aa: ASSLALGQGGTEAF

d_call: .
j_call: TRBJ2-3
clone_size: .
v_call: TRBV23-1
cdr3_aa: ASSQSMASPPDTQY

d_call: TRBD2
j_call: TRBJ2-6
clone_size: .
v_call: TRBV4-2
cdr3_aa: ASSTGLAGGSSSGANVLT

d_call: .
j_call: TRBJ1-5
clone_size: .
v_call: TRBV4-2
cdr3_aa: ASSQDREGGQPQH

d_call: .
j_call: TRBJ2-3
clone_size: .
v_call: TRBV11-2
cdr3_aa: ASSLMTDTQY